This is a list of T cell receptor beta chains from one sample in a study of blood T cell repertoires in COVID-19. The method was immunoSEQ multiplex PCR; TCRdb's version includes in-frame clones alone and lacks a portion of them. Among tens of thousands of clones listed, around 81% were seen once. The sequenced sample was peripheral blood. The receptors were sampled from a man between 60 and 70 years old with acute or convalescent COVID-19. The CDR3 runs from the conserved cysteine through the conserved F or W. The order of the fields is D gene, J gene, V gene, clone size, CDR3 DNA, CDR3 protein. D genes are given only for firm matches. Clone size is shown for a subset of rows, as once, few, many or a class of expanded clone.

d_gene: NA; j_gene: TRBJ1-2; v_gene: TRBV6-6; abundance: NA; CDR3nt: TGTGCCAGCAGTTACGGGGGGGCAGATGGCTACACCTTC; CDR3aa: CASSYGGADGYTF
d_gene: NA; j_gene: TRBJ2-7; v_gene: TRBV5-5; abundance: NA; CDR3nt: TGTGCCAGCAGCTTGGCCCCACAGGGGAGGGAGCAGTACTTC; CDR3aa: CASSLAPQGREQYF
d_gene: NA; j_gene: TRBJ1-2; v_gene: TRBV7-2; abundance: NA; CDR3nt: TGTGCCAGCAGCTTAGTAACCCTAGATAATCGCTACACCTTC; CDR3aa: CASSLVTLDNRYTF
d_gene: NA; j_gene: TRBJ1-2; v_gene: TRBV28; abundance: NA; CDR3nt: TGTGCCAGCACCTCCATACAGGGAAACTATGGCTACACCTTC; CDR3aa: CASTSIQGNYGYTF
d_gene: NA; j_gene: TRBJ1-4; v_gene: TRBV21-1; abundance: once; CDR3nt: TGTGCCAGCAGGGGTTTCCGGACAGATGAAAAACTGTTTTTT; CDR3aa: CASRGFRTDEKLFF
d_gene: TRBD1; j_gene: TRBJ2-1; v_gene: TRBV2; abundance: NA; CDR3nt: TGTGCCAGCAGTGGCTTGACAGGGAGCTCCTACAATGAGCAGTTCTTC; CDR3aa: CASSGLTGSSYNEQFF
d_gene: TRBD1; j_gene: TRBJ1-1; v_gene: TRBV6-2/TRBV6-3; abundance: NA; CDR3nt: TGTGCCAGCAGTTATCGGACAGGGGCGAACACTGAAGCTTTCTTT; CDR3aa: CASSYRTGANTEAFF
d_gene: NA; j_gene: TRBJ1-3; v_gene: TRBV18; abundance: NA; CDR3nt: TGTGCCAGCTCACCACCGTCAGTCACGGGCTCTGGAAACACCATATATTTT; CDR3aa: CASSPPSVTGSGNTIYF
d_gene: NA; j_gene: TRBJ1-2; v_gene: TRBV5-8; abundance: NA; CDR3nt: TGTGCCAGCACCTCGGACAGTTACTATGGCTACACCTTC; CDR3aa: CASTSDSYYGYTF
d_gene: NA; j_gene: TRBJ1-2; v_gene: TRBV10-3; abundance: NA; CDR3nt: TGTGCCATCAGTGAGTCAGGGGTGTTGAGAGATGGCTACACCTTC; CDR3aa: CAISESGVLRDGYTF
d_gene: NA; j_gene: TRBJ1-2; v_gene: TRBV18; abundance: NA; CDR3nt: TGTGCCAGCTCACCAGCGGGCGGGTACTATGGCTACACCTTC; CDR3aa: CASSPAGGYYGYTF
d_gene: TRBD1; j_gene: TRBJ1-4; v_gene: TRBV18; abundance: NA; CDR3nt: TGTGCCAGCTCTCCACCCGGGACAGTAGATGAAAAACTGTTTTTT; CDR3aa: CASSPPGTVDEKLFF
d_gene: NA; j_gene: TRBJ2-5; v_gene: TRBV30; abundance: NA; CDR3nt: TGTGCCTGGAGTGTACAGGTGGCATTAGGGGAGACCCAGTACTTC; CDR3aa: CAWSVQVALGETQYF
d_gene: NA; j_gene: TRBJ1-3; v_gene: TRBV6-1; abundance: NA; CDR3nt: TGTGCCAGCAGTGAAAGACTCTTCTCTGGAAACACCATATATTTT; CDR3aa: CASSERLFSGNTIYF
d_gene: NA; j_gene: TRBJ2-1; v_gene: TRBV11-3; abundance: few; CDR3nt: TGTGCCAGCAGCGCCAGAGGCGACAGCTCCTACAATGAGCAGTTCTTC; CDR3aa: CASSARGDSSYNEQFF
d_gene: TRBD2; j_gene: TRBJ2-5; v_gene: TRBV5-6; abundance: NA; CDR3nt: TGTGCCAGCAGTCAACTAGCGGGGGGCCAAGAGACCCAGTACTTC; CDR3aa: CASSQLAGGQETQYF